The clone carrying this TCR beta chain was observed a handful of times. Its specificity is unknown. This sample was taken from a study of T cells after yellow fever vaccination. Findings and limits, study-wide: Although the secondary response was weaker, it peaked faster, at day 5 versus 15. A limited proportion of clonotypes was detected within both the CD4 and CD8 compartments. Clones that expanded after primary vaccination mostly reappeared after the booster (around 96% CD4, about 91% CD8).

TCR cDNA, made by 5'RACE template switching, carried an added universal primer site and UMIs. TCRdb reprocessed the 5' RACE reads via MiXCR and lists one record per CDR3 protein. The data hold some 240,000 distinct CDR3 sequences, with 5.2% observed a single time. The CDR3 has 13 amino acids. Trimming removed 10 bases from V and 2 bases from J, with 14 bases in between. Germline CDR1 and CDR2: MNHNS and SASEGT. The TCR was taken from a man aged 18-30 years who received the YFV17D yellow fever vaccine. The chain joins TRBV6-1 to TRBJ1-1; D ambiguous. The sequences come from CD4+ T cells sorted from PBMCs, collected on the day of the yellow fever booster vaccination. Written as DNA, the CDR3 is TGTGCCACCTTCCGGGCCGCCAACACTGAAGCTTTCTTT. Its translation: CATFRAANTEAFF.